This T cell receptor (beta chain) is drawn from a study of cytomegalovirus exposure and HLA in healthy donors. PCR amplification relied on 60 Vbeta primers (plus 13 Jbeta primers). The assay was immunoSEQ multiplex PCR, and TCRdb's table has in-frame clones only and misses some. This table has approximately 70,000 clones, about 67% appearing once. Study-level findings and limits: The Asian-associated ancestry cluster reportedly had fewer N-insertions than the approximately 700-donor mean in a later analysis. Donors were assumed by presence/absence analyses to have roughly uniform sequencing depth.

The germline CDR1 and CDR2 sequences are LNHNV and YYDKDF (reference sequence). V dropped 5 bases and J dropped 5 bases, with 9 bases sitting between them. The CDR3 extends over 12 amino acids. On this clone itself: Its antigen is still unknown.

This chain connects TRBV15 to TRBJ1-2; D remains ambiguous. The sequence was obtained from a man aged 35 to 55 in good health and CMV-seropositive. The material sequenced was PBMCs. Written as DNA, the CDR3 is TGTGCCACCAGCCAACAGAGTTATGGCTACACCTTC. Amino acids: CATSQQSYGYTF.